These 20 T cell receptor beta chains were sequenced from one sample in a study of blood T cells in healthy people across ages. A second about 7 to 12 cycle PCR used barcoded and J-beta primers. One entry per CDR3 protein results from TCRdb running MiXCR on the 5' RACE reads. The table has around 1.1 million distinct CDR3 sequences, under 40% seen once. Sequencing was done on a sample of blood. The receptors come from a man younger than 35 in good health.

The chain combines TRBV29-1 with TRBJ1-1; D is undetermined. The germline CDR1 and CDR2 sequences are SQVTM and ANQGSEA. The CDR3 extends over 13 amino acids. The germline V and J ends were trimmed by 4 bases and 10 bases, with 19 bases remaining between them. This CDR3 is CSVGLKMRNAAFF. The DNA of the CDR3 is TGCAGCGTTGGTTTAAAGATGAGAAATGCAGCTTTCTTT. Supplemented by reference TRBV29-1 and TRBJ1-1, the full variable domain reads SAVISQKPSRDICQRGTSLTIQCQVDSQVTMMFWYRQQPGQSLTLIATANQGSEATYESGFVIDKFPISRPNLTFSTLTVSNMSPEDSSIYLCSVGLKMRNAAFFGQGTRLTVV.

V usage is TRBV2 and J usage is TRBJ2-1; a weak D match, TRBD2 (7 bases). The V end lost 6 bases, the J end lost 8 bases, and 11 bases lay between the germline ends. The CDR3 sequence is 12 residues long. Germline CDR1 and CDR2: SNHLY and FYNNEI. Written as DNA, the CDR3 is TGTGCCAGCAGCGGGGGGCCTTATGAGCAGTTCTTC. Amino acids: CASSGGPYEQFF. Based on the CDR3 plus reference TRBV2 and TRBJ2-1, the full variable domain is EPEVTQTPSHQVTQMGQEVILRCVPISNHLYFYWYRQILGQKVEFLVSFYNNEISEKSEIFDDQFSVERPDGSNFTLKIRSTKLEDSAMYFCASSGGPYEQFFGPGTRLTVL.

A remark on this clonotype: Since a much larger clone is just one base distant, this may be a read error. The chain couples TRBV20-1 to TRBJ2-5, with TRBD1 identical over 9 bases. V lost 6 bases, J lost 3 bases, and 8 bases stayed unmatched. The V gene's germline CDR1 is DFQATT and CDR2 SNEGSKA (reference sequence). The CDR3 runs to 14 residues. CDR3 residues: CSAPDRGFEETQYF. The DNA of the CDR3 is TGCAGTGCCCCCGACAGGGGGTTTGAAGAGACCCAGTACTTC.

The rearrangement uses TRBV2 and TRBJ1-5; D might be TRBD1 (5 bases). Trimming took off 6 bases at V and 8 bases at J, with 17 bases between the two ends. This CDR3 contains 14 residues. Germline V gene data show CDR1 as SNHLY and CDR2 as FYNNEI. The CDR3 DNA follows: TGTGCCAGCAGCCCATCCCTTCGGGGGAAGCCCCAGCATTTT. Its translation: CASSPSLRGKPQHF.

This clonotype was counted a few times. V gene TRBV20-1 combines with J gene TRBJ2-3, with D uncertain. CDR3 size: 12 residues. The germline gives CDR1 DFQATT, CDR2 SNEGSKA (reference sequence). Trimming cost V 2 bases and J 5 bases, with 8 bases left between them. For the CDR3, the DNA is TGCAGTGCTAGAAGTTGGGAAGATACGCAGTATTTT. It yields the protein CSARSWEDTQYF.

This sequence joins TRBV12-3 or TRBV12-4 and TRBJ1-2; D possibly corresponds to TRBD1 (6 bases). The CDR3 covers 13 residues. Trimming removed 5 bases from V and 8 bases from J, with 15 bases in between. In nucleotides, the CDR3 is TGTGCCAGCAGTCCAGGGTGGCAGGGGGGCTACACCTTC. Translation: CASSPGWQGGYTF.

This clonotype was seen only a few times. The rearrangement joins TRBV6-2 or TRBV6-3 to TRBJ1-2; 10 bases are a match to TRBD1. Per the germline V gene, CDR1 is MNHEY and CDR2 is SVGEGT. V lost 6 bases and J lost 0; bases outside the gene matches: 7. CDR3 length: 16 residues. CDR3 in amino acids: CASRRTGGEANYGYTF. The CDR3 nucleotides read TGTGCCAGCAGGCGGACAGGGGGAGAAGCTAACTATGGCTACACCTTC.

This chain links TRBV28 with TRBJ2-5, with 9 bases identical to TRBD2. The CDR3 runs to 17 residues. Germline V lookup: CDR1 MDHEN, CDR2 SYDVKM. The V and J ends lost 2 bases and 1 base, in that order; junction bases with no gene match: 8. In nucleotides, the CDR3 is TGTGCCAGCAGTTTAGGAGCGGGGGGAGGTATCCAAGAGACCCAGTACTTC. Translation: CASSLGAGGGIQETQYF. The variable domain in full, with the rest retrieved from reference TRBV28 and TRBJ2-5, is DVKVTQSSRYLVKRTGEKVFLECVQDMDHENMFWYRQDPGLGLRLIYFSYDVKMKEKGDIPEGYSVSREKKERFSLILESASTNQTSMYLCASSLGAGGGIQETQYFGPGTRLLVL.

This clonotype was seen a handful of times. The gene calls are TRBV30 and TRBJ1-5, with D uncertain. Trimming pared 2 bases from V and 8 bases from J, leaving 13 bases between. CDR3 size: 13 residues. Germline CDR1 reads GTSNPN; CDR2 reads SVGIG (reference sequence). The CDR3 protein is CAWSPLPGKPQHF. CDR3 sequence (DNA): TGTGCCTGGAGTCCTCTGCCGGGTAAGCCCCAGCATTTT. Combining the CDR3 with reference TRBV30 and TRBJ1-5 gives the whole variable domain SQTIHQWPATLVQPVGSPLSLECTVEGTSNPNLYWYRQAAGRGLQLLFYSVGIGQISSEVPQNLSASRPQDRQFILSSKKLLLSDSGFYLCAWSPLPGKPQHFGDGTRLSIL.

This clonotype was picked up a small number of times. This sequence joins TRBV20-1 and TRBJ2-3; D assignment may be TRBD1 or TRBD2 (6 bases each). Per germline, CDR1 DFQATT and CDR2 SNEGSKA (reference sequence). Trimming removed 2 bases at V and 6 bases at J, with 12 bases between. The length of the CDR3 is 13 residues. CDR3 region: CSARRTGADTQYF. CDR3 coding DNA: TGCAGTGCTAGACGGACGGGGGCGGATACGCAGTATTTT.

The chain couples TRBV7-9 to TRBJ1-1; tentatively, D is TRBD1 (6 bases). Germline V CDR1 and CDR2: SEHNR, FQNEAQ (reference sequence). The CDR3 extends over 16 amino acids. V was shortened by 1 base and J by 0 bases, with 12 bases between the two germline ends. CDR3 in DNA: TGTGCCAGCAGCTTAGGCGGGGGCAACGTGAACACTGAAGCTTTCTTT. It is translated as CASSLGGGNVNTEAFF.

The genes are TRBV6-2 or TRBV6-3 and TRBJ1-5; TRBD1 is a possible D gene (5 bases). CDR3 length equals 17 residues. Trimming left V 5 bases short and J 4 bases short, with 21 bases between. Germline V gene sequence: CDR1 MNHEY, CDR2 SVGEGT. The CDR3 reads CASSHGALSTGNQPQHF. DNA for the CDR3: TGTGCCAGCAGTCACGGGGCCCTCTCGACCGGTAATCAGCCCCAGCATTTT.

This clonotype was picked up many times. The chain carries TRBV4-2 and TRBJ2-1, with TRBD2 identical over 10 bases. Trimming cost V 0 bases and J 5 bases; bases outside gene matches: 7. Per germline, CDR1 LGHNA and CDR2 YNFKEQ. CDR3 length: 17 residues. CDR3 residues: CASSQDASSGGNNEQFF. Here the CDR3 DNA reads TGTGCCAGCAGCCAAGATGCATCTAGCGGGGGAAACAATGAGCAGTTCTTC.

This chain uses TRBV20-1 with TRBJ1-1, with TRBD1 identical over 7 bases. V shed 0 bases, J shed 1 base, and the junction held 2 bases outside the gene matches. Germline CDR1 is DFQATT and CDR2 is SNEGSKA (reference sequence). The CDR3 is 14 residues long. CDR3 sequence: CSARENRGNTEAFF. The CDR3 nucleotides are TGCAGTGCTAGAGAGAACAGGGGGAACACTGAAGCTTTCTTT.

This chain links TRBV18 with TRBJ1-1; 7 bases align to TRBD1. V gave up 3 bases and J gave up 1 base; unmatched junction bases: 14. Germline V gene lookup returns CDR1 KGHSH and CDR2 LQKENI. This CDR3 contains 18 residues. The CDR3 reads CASSPVMATGPPNTEAFF. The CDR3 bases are TGTGCCAGCTCACCGGTCATGGCGACAGGGCCCCCGAACACTGAAGCTTTCTTT. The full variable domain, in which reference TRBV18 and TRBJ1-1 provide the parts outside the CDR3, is NAGVMQNPRHLVRRRGQEARLRCSPMKGHSHVYWYRQLPEEGLKFMVYLQKENIIDESGMPKERFSAEFPKEGPSILRIQQVVRGDSAAYFCASSPVMATGPPNTEAFFGQGTRLTVV.

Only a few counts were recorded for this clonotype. The CDR3 is CASSQEPFTAGGVRATEAFF. The CDR3 nucleotides are TGCGCCAGCAGCCAAGAGCCCTTTACAGCCGGGGGGGTTCGGGCCACTGAAGCTTTCTTT. The gene calls are TRBV4-1 and TRBJ1-1; D perhaps matches TRBD1 (5 bases). This CDR3 contains 20 residues. Trimming took off 0 bases at V and 4 bases at J, with 27 bases between the two ends. Germline CDR1 is MGHRA and CDR2 is YSYEKL.

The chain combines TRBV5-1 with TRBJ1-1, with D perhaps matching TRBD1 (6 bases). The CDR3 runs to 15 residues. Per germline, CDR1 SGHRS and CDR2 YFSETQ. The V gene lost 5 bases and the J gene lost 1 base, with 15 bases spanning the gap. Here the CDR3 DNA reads TGCGCCAGCAGGCAGAGGATCAGGGGGAACACTGAAGCTTTCTTT. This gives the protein CASRQRIRGNTEAFF.

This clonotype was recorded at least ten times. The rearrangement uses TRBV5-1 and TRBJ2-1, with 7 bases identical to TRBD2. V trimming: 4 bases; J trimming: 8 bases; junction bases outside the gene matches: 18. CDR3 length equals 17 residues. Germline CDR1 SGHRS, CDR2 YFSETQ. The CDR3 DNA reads TGCGCCAGCAGCGAGGATACGCGGGGGACTCCTAGTGATGAGCAGTTCTTC. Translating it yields CASSEDTRGTPSDEQFF.

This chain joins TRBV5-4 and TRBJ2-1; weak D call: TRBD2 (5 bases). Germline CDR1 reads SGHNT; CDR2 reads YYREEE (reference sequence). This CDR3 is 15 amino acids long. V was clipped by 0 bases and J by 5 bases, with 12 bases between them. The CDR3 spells CASSLDGNQDNEQFF. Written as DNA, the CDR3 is TGTGCCAGCAGCTTGGACGGGAACCAAGACAATGAGCAGTTCTTC.

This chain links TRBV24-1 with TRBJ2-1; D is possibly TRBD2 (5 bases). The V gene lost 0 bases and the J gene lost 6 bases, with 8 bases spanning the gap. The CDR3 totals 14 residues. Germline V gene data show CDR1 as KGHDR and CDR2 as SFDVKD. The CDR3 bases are TGTGCCACCAGTGATTTGCTGGCGGGCAATGAGCAGTTCTTC. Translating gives CATSDLLAGNEQFF.